This T cell receptor (beta chain) is drawn from a study of shared clonotypes between healthy human individuals. Study observations and caveats: Naive CD4 clonotype sharing across a few donors was 4.5% to 6%.

Measured with immunoSEQ multiplex PCR; TCRdb has only the in-frame clones, and not every one. The sample holds around 2.1 million clones, approximately 94% seen once. Germline CDR1 and CDR2: LNHNV and YYDKDF (reference sequence). The J segment lost 1 base and the V segment lost 3 bases, leaving 4 bases of the junction unmatched. The CDR3 loop spans 15 amino acids. To note about this clone: As yet, its antigen is unknown.

What was sequenced was naive CD4+ T cells sorted from blood. Subset meaning: CD45RA+ positively selected. The V call is TRBV15, the J call TRBJ2-7; the match to TRBD1 covers 9 bases. This receptor was taken from a man between 18 and 29 years old in good health. In DNA form, the CDR3 reads TGTGCCACCAGCAGGGGACAGGGTAGATCCTACGAGCAGTACTTC. Translating it yields CATSRGQGRSYEQYF.